The 27 T cell receptor beta chains reported below all come from one sample, sequenced in a study of PD-1 blockade in classical Hodgkin lymphoma. The sample's time point: cycle 4 day 1 (C4D1), after 5 to 7 weeks of nivolumab. Exposure to brentuximab vedotin varied, and each patient had relapsed following autologous stem cell transplantation. The assay was immunoSEQ multiplex PCR, and TCRdb's table has in-frame clones only and misses some. The sample yields some 93,000 clones, 83% seen once. Source: peripheral blood mononuclear cells (PBMCs), taken before the fourth cycle of nivolumab. Every receptor here comes from a human donor with classical Hodgkin lymphoma.

The chain recombines TRBV6-1 with TRBJ1-2, with 9 bases matching TRBD1. The germline gives CDR1 MNHNS, CDR2 SASEGT. The CDR3 runs to 14 residues. Unmatched junction bases numbered 10, after V lost 8 bases and J lost 6 bases. The CDR3 DNA follows: TGTGCCAGCCACCCCGGGACAGGGAGGGATGGCTACACCTTC. This translates into CASHPGTGRDGYTF.

This clone was seen more than once but under ten times. The rearrangement joins TRBV6-1 to TRBJ1-1; D not resolved. Trimming removed 1 base from V and 1 base from J, with 7 bases in between. Germline V gives CDR1 MNHNS, CDR2 SASEGT. The CDR3 covers 14 residues. CDR3 coding DNA: TGTGCCAGCAGTGAAGAGGTCCGGAACACTGAAGCTTTCTTT. Translation gives CASSEEVRNTEAFF.

This clone was counted between two and nine times. The rearrangement uses TRBV5-1 and TRBJ2-5; D uncertain. This CDR3 has 13 amino acids. The V gene lost 0 bases and the J gene lost 5 bases, with 8 bases spanning the gap. Germline-derived CDR1 and CDR2 are SGHRS and YFSETQ. CDR3 residues: CASSLGVGETQYF. The DNA of the CDR3 is TGCGCCAGCAGCTTGGGGGTTGGGGAGACCCAGTACTTC.

The chain has TRBV5-1 and TRBJ2-6, with D unresolved. V gave up 8 bases and J gave up 0 bases, with 9 bases separating them. Germline V gene sequence: CDR1 SGHRS, CDR2 YFSETQ. CDR3 length equals 14 residues. In DNA form, the CDR3 reads TGCGCCAGTCGGTCCAGCTCTGGGGCCAACGTCCTGACTTTC. Its translation is CASRSSSGANVLTF.

The chain combines TRBV5-4 with TRBJ2-1; D unresolved. The V and J ends lost 3 bases and 8 bases respectively, with 12 bases between them. The V gene's germline CDR1 is SGHNT and CDR2 YYREEE (reference sequence). This CDR3 is 13 amino acids long. CDR3 residues: CASSSLGLDEQFF. CDR3 coding DNA: TGTGCCAGCAGCTCTCTAGGGCTGGATGAGCAGTTCTTC.

This clone has only one observation. The CDR3 is CASSEYRGVGYTF. The DNA for the CDR3 is TGTGCCAGCAGTGAATATAGAGGGGTTGGCTACACCTTC. The J gene is TRBJ1-2, the V gene TRBV25-1; a possible D gene is TRBD1 (5 bases). CDR1 is MGHDK and CDR2 is SYGVNS in the germline V gene. The CDR3 is 13 residues long. Trimming removed 0 bases at V and 7 bases at J, with 9 bases between.

This clone occurred a few times. The chain links TRBV29-1 to TRBJ1-2; D is perhaps TRBD1 (5 bases). CDR3 length equals 14 residues. Germline values: CDR1 SQVTM, CDR2 ANQGSEA. V lost 0 bases and J lost 1, with 9 bases in between. Here the CDR3 DNA reads TGCAGCGTTGAAGATTGGAGGGGTAACTATGGCTACACCTTC. Its protein is CSVEDWRGNYGYTF.

V and J are TRBV5-4 and TRBJ2-7; a possible D gene is TRBD2 (6 bases). CDR3 length: 14 amino acids. The germline V gene has CDR1 SGHNT and CDR2 YYREEE (reference sequence). V was shortened by 4 bases and J by 2 bases, with 13 bases between the two germline ends. Here the CDR3 DNA reads TGTGCCAGCAGCCAAGCGACTAGTCCCTACGAGCAGTACTTC. Protein sequence: CASSQATSPYEQYF.

J is TRBJ2-2 and V is TRBV5-1; a possible D gene is TRBD2 (7 bases). The V gene's germline CDR1 is SGHRS and CDR2 YFSETQ. V lost 7 bases and J lost 4, with 17 bases in between. The CDR3 consists of 15 residues. The CDR3 spells CASSLGGRGTGELFF. In DNA, the CDR3 is TGCGCCAGCTCTTTGGGGGGGCGCGGCACCGGGGAGCTGTTTTTT.

This chain links TRBV7-2 with TRBJ1-1; D uncertain. The CDR3 is made up of 15 amino acids. CDR1 and CDR2 (germline): SGHTA, FQGNSA. With 1 base removed from V and 0 bases from J, the gap between germline ends came to 9 bases. CDR3 region: CASSLGGGMNTEAFF. Here the CDR3 DNA reads TGTGCCAGCAGCTTAGGAGGCGGGATGAACACTGAAGCTTTCTTT.

V and J are TRBV28 and TRBJ1-5; 9 bases fit TRBD1. V lost 6 bases and J lost 4; bases outside the gene matches: 10. Per the germline V gene, CDR1 is MDHEN and CDR2 is SYDVKM. There are 16 residues in the CDR3. CDR3 nucleotides: TGTGCCAGCAGCCGTCCACGGACAGGGGAGAATCAGCCCCAGCATTTT. Translating gives CASSRPRTGENQPQHF. Full variable domain (rest looked up from reference TRBV28 and TRBJ1-5): DVKVTQSSRYLVKRTGEKVFLECVQDMDHENMFWYRQDPGLGLRLIYFSYDVKMKEKGDIPEGYSVSREKKERFSLILESASTNQTSMYLCASSRPRTGENQPQHFGDGTRLSIL.

The CDR3 DNA reads as TGCGCCAGCAGCCAACTAGCGGGCTCCTACAATGAGCAGTTCTTC. Protein sequence: CASSQLAGSYNEQFF. The chain is built from TRBV4-3 and TRBJ2-1, with 8 bases aligning to TRBD2. CDR1 is LGHNA, CDR2 YSLEER, per germline. Losses at the gene ends were 2 bases for V and 0 bases for J; bases not matched to a gene: 0. The CDR3 loop spans 15 amino acids.

Points on this clone: Other DNA sequences from this sample encode an identical CDR3 as well. The chain carries TRBV27 and TRBJ1-2, with D perhaps TRBD1 (6 bases). This CDR3 spans 13 amino acids. Trimming cost V 2 bases and J 4 bases, with 8 bases left between them. The germline V gene encodes CDR1 MNHEY and CDR2 SMNVEV (reference sequence). In nucleotides, the CDR3 is TGTGCCAGCAGTTTACAGGGGAGCTATGGCTACACCTTC. Translation gives CASSLQGSYGYTF.

V gene TRBV10-3 combines with J gene TRBJ2-3; 10 nucleotides match TRBD2. Germline lookup yields CDR1 ENHRY and CDR2 SYGVKD. CDR3 size: 16 residues. The V segment lost 0 bases and the J segment 1 base; nucleotides outside the gene matches: 1. The CDR3 DNA reads as TGTGCCATCAGTGAGTCTCTAGCGGGAGGCACAGATACGCAGTATTTT. The encoded protein is CAISESLAGGTDTQYF.

The chain couples TRBV7-6 to TRBJ2-1; D uncertain. The CDR3 extends over 11 amino acids. V lost 0 bases and J 7 bases, leaving 1 base between the germline ends. Germline V gives CDR1 SGHVS, CDR2 FNYEAQ. DNA for the CDR3: TGTGCCAGCAGCTTAGCGAATGAGCAGTTCTTC. This sequence encodes CASSLANEQFF. The full variable domain, rest sourced from reference TRBV7-6 and TRBJ2-1, is GAGVSQSPRYKVTKRGQDVALRCDPISGHVSLYWYRQALGQGPEFLTYFNYEAQQDKSGLPNDRFSAERPEGSISTLTIQRTEQRDSAMYRCASSLANEQFFGPGTRLTVL.

The V and J genes are TRBV7-6 and TRBJ2-7, with 8 nucleotides matching TRBD1. CDR3 size: 15 residues. From germline, CDR1 is SGHVS and CDR2 FNYEAQ. V trimming: 5 bases; J trimming: 4 bases; junction bases outside the gene matches: 10. CDR3 region: CASSPARGRPYEQYF. DNA of the CDR3: TGTGCCAGCAGCCCGGCCAGGGGGCGTCCATACGAGCAGTACTTC.

The chain uses TRBV2 and TRBJ1-2; the D is unclear. Germline V gives CDR1 SNHLY, CDR2 FYNNEI. This CDR3 comprises 10 residues. The V end was cut by 4 bases, the J end by 8 bases, with 5 bases between. CDR3 nucleotides: TGTGCCAGCAGTGTCCGGGGCTACACCTTC. Encoded protein: CASSVRGYTF.

The V and J genes are TRBV6-1 and TRBJ2-7; D unclear. This CDR3 has 15 residues. Trimming took 1 base from V and 3 from J, leaving 13 bases between them. Germline V lookup: CDR1 MNHNS, CDR2 SASEGT. CDR3 nucleotides: TGTGCCAGCAGTGAAGGGATGGGCCAAGGCTACGAGCAGTACTTC. Protein sequence: CASSEGMGQGYEQYF.

This clone was seen a few times. The gene calls are TRBV11-2 and TRBJ1-1; D is undetermined. Germline V gene data show CDR1 as SGHAT and CDR2 as FQNNGV. V was cut by 2 bases and J by 0 bases, with 10 bases left in between. The CDR3 has 15 amino acids. CDR3 residues: CASSLYRPVNTEAFF. The CDR3 DNA reads TGTGCCAGCAGCTTATATCGGCCCGTGAACACTGAAGCTTTCTTT. The full variable domain, rest sourced from reference TRBV11-2 and TRBJ1-1, is EAGVAQSPRYKIIEKRQSVAFWCNPISGHATLYWYQQILGQGPKLLIQFQNNGVVDDSQLPKDRFSAERLKGVDSTLKIQPAKLEDSAVYLCASSLYRPVNTEAFFGQGTRLTVV.

The V gene is TRBV29-1, the J gene TRBJ2-5; D is ambiguous. CDR1 is SQVTM, CDR2 ANQGSEA, per germline. The germline V and J ends were trimmed by 2 bases and 4 bases, with 11 bases remaining between them. CDR3 length: 13 residues. CDR3 residues: CSVESSPGETQYF. The CDR3 nucleotides read TGCAGCGTTGAATCATCCCCGGGAGAGACCCAGTACTTC.

The V call is TRBV10-3, the J call TRBJ2-6; no definite D call. The CDR3 sequence is 15 residues long. Germline loops: CDR1 ENHRY, CDR2 SYGVKD. V lost 6 bases to trimming and J lost 4 bases, with 13 bases between them. DNA for the CDR3: TGTGCCATCAGCCCGGGTGGGGTAGGGGCCAACGTCCTGACTTTC. As protein: CAISPGGVGANVLTF.

The chain joins TRBV30 to TRBJ2-2; either TRBD1 or TRBD2 may fit D (6 bases each). The CDR3 covers 13 residues. V was pared by 0 bases and J by 10 bases, with 12 bases between. Looked up from germline, CDR1 is GTSNPN and CDR2 is SVGIG (reference sequence). The CDR3 sequence: CAWSVLGGAELFF. The DNA of the CDR3 is TGTGCCTGGAGTGTTTTGGGGGGCGCGGAGCTGTTTTTT.

The DNA of the CDR3 is TGTGCCAGCAGCTTAACCAATAGCAATCAGCCCCAGCATTTT. Translation gives CASSLTNSNQPQHF. V and J are TRBV7-9 and TRBJ1-5; D gene unclear. The length of the CDR3 is 14 residues. Trimming shortened V by 2 bases and J by 0 bases, and 5 bases separated the two germline ends. In germline, CDR1 is SEHNR, CDR2 FQNEAQ (reference sequence).

This clone came up once. V usage is TRBV10-3 and J usage is TRBJ1-5, with D unclear. CDR1 and CDR2 (germline): ENHRY, SYGVKD. Trimming took off 2 bases at V and 2 bases at J, with 7 bases between the two ends. This CDR3 spans 14 amino acids. For the CDR3, the DNA is TGTGCCATCAGTGAGGGGCAGGGCAATCAGCCCCAGCATTTT. As protein: CAISEGQGNQPQHF.

This clone has a handful of counts. This chain uses TRBV4-2 with TRBJ1-2, with D possibly matching TRBD1 (5 bases). The V end lost 4 bases, the J end lost 6 bases, and 15 bases lay between the germline ends. CDR3 size: 14 residues. Looked up from germline, CDR1 is LGHNA and CDR2 is YNFKEQ. CDR3 sequence: CASSRGREEDGYTF. The CDR3 DNA follows: TGTGCCAGCAGCCGGGGCAGGGAGGAGGATGGCTACACCTTC.

J is TRBJ1-4 and V is TRBV10-3, with 9 bases matching TRBD1. J was trimmed by 7 bases and V by 10 bases; bases with no gene match: 10. The germline CDR1 and CDR2 sequences are ENHRY and SYGVKD. The CDR3 spans 14 residues. DNA for the CDR3: TGTGCCACCTCACAGGGGGCCCAGAGTGAAAAACTGTTTTTT. Translation gives CATSQGAQSEKLFF.

The chain recombines TRBV6-1 with TRBJ1-4; D gene unclear. CDR1 and CDR2 (germline): MNHNS, SASEGT. V lost 7 bases and J lost 1, with 13 bases in between. This CDR3 has 15 amino acids. This chain's CDR3 is CASTGEWGTNEKLFF. The CDR3 coding sequence is TGTGCCAGCACCGGCGAGTGGGGAACTAATGAAAAACTGTTTTTT.